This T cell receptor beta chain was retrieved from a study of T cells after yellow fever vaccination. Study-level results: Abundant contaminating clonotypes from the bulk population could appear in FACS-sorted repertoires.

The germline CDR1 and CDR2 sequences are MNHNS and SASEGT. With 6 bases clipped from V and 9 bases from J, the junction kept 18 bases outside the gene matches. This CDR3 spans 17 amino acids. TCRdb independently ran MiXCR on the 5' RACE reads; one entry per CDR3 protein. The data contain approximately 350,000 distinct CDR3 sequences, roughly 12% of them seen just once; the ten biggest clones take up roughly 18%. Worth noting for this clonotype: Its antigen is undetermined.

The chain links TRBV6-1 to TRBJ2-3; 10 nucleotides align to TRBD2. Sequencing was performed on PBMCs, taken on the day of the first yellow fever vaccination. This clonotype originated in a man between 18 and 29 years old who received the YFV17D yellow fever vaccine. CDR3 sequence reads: CASRDVPSGGRSSTQYF. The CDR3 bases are TGTGCCAGCAGAGATGTCCCTAGCGGGGGCCGTAGCTCCACGCAGTATTTT.